These T cell receptor beta chains were read from a single sample in a study of regulatory T cells in long-lasting Graves disease. TCRdb re-analysed the multiplex PCR reads in MiXCR, keeping a single row per CDR3 protein. Of 400,000 or so distinct CDR3 sequences in the sample, around 22% were seen once. The sample consisted of peripheral blood mononuclear cells (PBMCs), taken when the disease was refractory, from a patient treated with antithyroid drugs. These receptors all stem from a female donor with Graves disease. Both conserved end residues are part of each CDR3. D genes are given only for firm matches. Not every row has a clone size; where given, it reads once, few, many or a size class.

d_gene	abundance	v_gene	j_gene	CDR3aa	CDR3nt
TRBD2	NA	TRBV27	TRBJ2-5	CASSSRRLAGRTQYF	TGTGCCAGCAGTTCCCGCAGGCTAGCGGGACGAACCCAGTACTTC
NA	NA	TRBV28	TRBJ2-1	CAKGRGQGRTYNEQFF	TGTGCCAAGGGCCGCGGGCAGGGAAGAACCTACAATGAGCAGTTCTTC
NA	NA	TRBV6-2/TRBV6-3	TRBJ2-7	CASSALRASYEQYF	TGTGCCAGCAGTGCCTTGAGAGCCTCCTACGAGCAGTACTTC
NA	NA	TRBV18	TRBJ1-6	CASSPVGPDNSPLHF	TGTGCCAGCTCACCAGTAGGGCCCGATAATTCACCCCTCCACTTT
TRBD1	many	TRBV11-2	TRBJ1-1	CASSSTGQLNTEAFF	TGTGCCAGCAGCTCAACGGGACAGTTGAACACTGAAGCTTTCTTT
TRBD1	NA	TRBV5-1	TRBJ2-2	CASSRQGSDTGELFF	TGCGCCAGCAGCCGACAGGGGTCGGACACCGGGGAGCTGTTTTTT
NA	many	TRBV7-9	TRBJ2-5	CASRRMGETQYF	TGTGCCAGCAGGAGGATGGGAGAGACCCAGTACTTC
NA	NA	TRBV29-1	TRBJ2-2	CSVEVNTGELFF	TGCAGCGTTGAAGTAAACACCGGGGAGCTGTTTTTT
TRBD1	many	TRBV28	TRBJ1-2	CASSLRLDRGLRGYTF	TGTGCCAGCAGTCTCCGACTGGACAGGGGGCTCCGGGGCTACACCTTC
NA	NA	TRBV12-3/TRBV12-4	TRBJ1-1	CASRRTEAFF	TGTGCCAGCAGGCGAACTGAAGCTTTCTTT
NA	NA	TRBV6-1	TRBJ2-7	CTSSSGTGLSDEQYF	TGTACCAGCAGCTCCGGTACAGGGCTATCGGACGAGCAGTACTTC
NA	NA	TRBV11-1	TRBJ2-1	CASSLVAGFMGEQFF	TGTGCCAGCAGCTTAGTGGCGGGATTTATGGGTGAGCAGTTCTTC
NA	once	TRBV3-1	TRBJ2-3	CASSPSRELNTQYF	TGTGCCAGCAGCCCATCCCGGGAGTTAAATACGCAGTATTTT
NA	NA	TRBV13	TRBJ1-2	CASSPFTWDGYTF	TGTGCCAGCAGCCCCTTTACATGGGATGGCTACACCTTC
NA	many	TRBV11-2	TRBJ2-7	CATSGAFSYEQYF	TGTGCCACCTCAGGGGCCTTCTCCTACGAGCAGTACTTC
NA	NA	TRBV5-1	TRBJ2-7	CASSFTGTGPYEQYF	TGCGCCAGCAGTTTCACCGGGACCGGACCGTACGAGCAGTACTTC
TRBD2	many	TRBV2	TRBJ2-7	CASKGLVGTREQYF	TGTGCCAGCAAAGGACTAGTCGGGACTCGTGAGCAGTACTTC
NA	NA	TRBV5-1	TRBJ2-5	CASSPSGHPQETQYF	TGCGCCAGCAGCCCCAGTGGTCACCCCCAAGAGACCCAGTACTTC
NA	NA	TRBV7-9	TRBJ2-1	CASSSPADSYNEQFF	TGTGCCAGCAGCTCTCCCGCGGACTCCTACAATGAGCAGTTCTTC
TRBD1	NA	TRBV10-3	TRBJ2-6	CAIFWSSGDRVLSGANVLTF	TGTGCCATCTTTTGGTCCTCAGGTGACAGGGTCCTCTCTGGGGCCAACGTCCTGACTTTC
NA	few	TRBV11-1	TRBJ2-2	CASSPGGILAGELFF	TGTGCCAGCAGCCCAGGAGGGATCCTAGCCGGGGAGCTGTTTTTT
TRBD1	NA	TRBV28	TRBJ1-6	CASSLGTGGADNSPLHF	TGTGCCAGCAGTTTGGGGACAGGGGGCGCGGACAATTCACCCCTCCACTTT
NA	NA	TRBV20-1	TRBJ2-1	CSARDPGPLSYNEQFF	TGCAGTGCTAGAGATCCCGGACCCCTGTCCTACAATGAGCAGTTCTTC
TRBD1	few	TRBV11-2	TRBJ2-7	CASSLGLDRGTYEQYF	TGTGCCAGCAGCTTAGGATTGGACAGGGGGACCTACGAGCAGTACTTC
TRBD1	NA	TRBV30	TRBJ1-2	CAWSAYRDRGLGYTF	TGTGCCTGGAGTGCTTACCGGGACAGGGGTCTCGGCTACACCTTC
TRBD2	once	TRBV9	TRBJ2-7	CASSPGLAGDWGDEQYF	TGTGCCAGCAGCCCGGGACTAGCGGGAGATTGGGGGGACGAGCAGTACTTC
NA	few	TRBV12-3/TRBV12-4	TRBJ1-2	CASSSLTGRKSYGYTF	TGTGCCAGCAGTTCTTTGACAGGCCGAAAATCCTATGGCTACACCTTC
NA	NA	TRBV20-1	TRBJ2-7	CSAHTRALKTYEQYF	TGCAGTGCGCACACTAGGGCCCTAAAGACCTACGAGCAGTACTTC
NA	NA	TRBV3-1	TRBJ1-2	CASSPWDGNGYTF	TGTGCCAGCAGCCCCTGGGACGGCAATGGCTACACCTTC
TRBD2	NA	TRBV25-1	TRBJ2-7	CASSAGLGSYEQYF	TGTGCCAGCAGCGCAGGACTAGGGTCTTACGAGCAGTACTTC
TRBD2	NA	TRBV20-1	TRBJ2-3	CSAEGLAGGGGVTGTDTQYF	TGCAGTGCTGAGGGACTAGCGGGAGGAGGGGGGGTGACGGGCACAGATACGCAGTATTTT
TRBD1	few	TRBV5-1	TRBJ2-7	CASSLATGVTYEQYF	TGCGCCAGCAGCTTGGCGACAGGGGTTACCTACGAGCAGTACTTC
NA	NA	TRBV30	TRBJ1-5	CAWNRGDANQPQHF	TGTGCCTGGAACCGGGGGGACGCCAATCAGCCCCAGCATTTT
NA	NA	TRBV5-1	TRBJ2-2	CASSWGGINTGELFF	TGCGCCAGCAGCTGGGGCGGAATAAACACCGGGGAGCTGTTTTTT
NA	many	TRBV11-1	TRBJ1-2	CASSLAQGGGYTF	TGTGCCAGCAGCTTAGCCCAGGGAGGTGGCTACACCTTC
NA	many	TRBV18	TRBJ2-5	CASSSIQETQYF	TGTGCCAGCTCAAGTATCCAAGAGACCCAGTACTTC
NA	many	TRBV28	TRBJ1-5	CASSRAGDQPQHF	TGTGCCAGCAGTAGGGCCGGGGATCAGCCCCAGCATTTT
NA	many	TRBV7-2	TRBJ2-7	CASRSPTTRYPYEQYF	TGTGCCAGCAGATCCCCAACTACGCGGTACCCCTACGAGCAGTACTTC
TRBD1	few	TRBV3-1	TRBJ2-7	CASSQVRTGFYEQYF	TGTGCCAGCAGCCAAGTTCGGACAGGGTTCTACGAGCAGTACTTC
NA	NA	TRBV5-1	TRBJ2-5	CASKQRQETQYF	TGCGCCAGCAAACAGCGTCAGGAGACCCAGTACTTC
NA	NA	TRBV27	TRBJ2-7	CASSFTKNTYEQYF	TGTGCCAGCAGTTTTACCAAGAACACCTACGAGCAGTACTTC
TRBD2	NA	TRBV13	TRBJ2-3	CASSSPLAGGGTQYF	TGTGCCAGCAGCTCCCCGCTAGCGGGAGGCGGGACGCAGTATTTT
NA	NA	TRBV19	TRBJ2-1	CASSIRRDPYNEQFF	TGTGCCAGTAGTATACGAAGGGACCCATACAATGAGCAGTTCTTC
TRBD1	many	TRBV2	TRBJ2-7	CASEDRGKKLREQYF	TGTGCCAGTGAGGACAGGGGCAAAAAACTACGCGAGCAGTACTTC
TRBD2	many	TRBV6-1	TRBJ2-5	CASSRTSGSWSETQYF	TGTGCCAGCAGCCGGACTAGCGGGAGTTGGTCAGAGACCCAGTACTTC
NA	NA	TRBV4-3	TRBJ1-1	CASSQDYGGNTEAFF	TGCGCTAGCAGCCAAGATTATGGGGGGAACACTGAAGCTTTCTTT